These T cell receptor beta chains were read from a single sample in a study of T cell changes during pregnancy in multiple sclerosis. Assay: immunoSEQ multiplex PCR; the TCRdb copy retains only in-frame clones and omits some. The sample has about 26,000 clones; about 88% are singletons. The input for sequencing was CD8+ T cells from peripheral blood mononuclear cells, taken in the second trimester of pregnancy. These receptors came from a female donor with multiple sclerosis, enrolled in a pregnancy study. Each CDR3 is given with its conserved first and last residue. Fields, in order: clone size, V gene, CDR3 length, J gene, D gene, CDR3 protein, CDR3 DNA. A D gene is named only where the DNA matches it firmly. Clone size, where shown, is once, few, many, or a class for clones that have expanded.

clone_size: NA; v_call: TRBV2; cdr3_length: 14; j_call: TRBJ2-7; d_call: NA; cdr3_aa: CASSVSAGDYEQYF; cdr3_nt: TGTGCCAGCAGTGTGAGCGCAGGGGACTACGAGCAGTACTTC
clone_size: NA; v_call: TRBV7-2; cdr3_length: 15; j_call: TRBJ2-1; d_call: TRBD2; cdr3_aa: CASSPSAGGPREQFF; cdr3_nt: TGTGCCAGCAGCCCCTCCGCGGGAGGGCCGCGTGAGCAGTTCTTC
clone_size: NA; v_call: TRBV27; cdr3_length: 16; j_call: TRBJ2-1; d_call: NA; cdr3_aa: CASSLSTGLPYNEQFF; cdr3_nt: TGTGCCAGCAGTTTATCCACAGGGTTGCCCTACAATGAGCAGTTCTTC
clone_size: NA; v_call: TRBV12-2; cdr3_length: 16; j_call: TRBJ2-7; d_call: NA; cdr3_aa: CASRLATGGPSYEQYF; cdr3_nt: TGTGCAAGTCGCTTAGCCACAGGGGGCCCCTCCTACGAGCAGTACTTC
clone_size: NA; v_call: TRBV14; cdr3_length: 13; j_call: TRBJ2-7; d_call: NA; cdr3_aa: CASSLTGSYEQYF; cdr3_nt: TGTGCCAGCAGCCTGACAGGCTCCTACGAGCAGTACTTC
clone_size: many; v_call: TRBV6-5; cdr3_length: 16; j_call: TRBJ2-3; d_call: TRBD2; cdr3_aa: CASSYSLAGATDTQYF; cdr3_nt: TGTGCCAGCAGTTACTCTCTAGCGGGGGCTACAGATACGCAGTATTTT
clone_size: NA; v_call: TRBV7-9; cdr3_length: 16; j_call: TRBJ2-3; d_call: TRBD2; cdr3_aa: CASSTGLAEYTDTQYF; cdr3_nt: TGTGCCAGCAGCACGGGACTAGCGGAATACACAGATACGCAGTATTTT
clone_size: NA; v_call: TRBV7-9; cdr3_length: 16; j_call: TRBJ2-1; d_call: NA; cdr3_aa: CASIPASDPLGNEQFF; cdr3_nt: TGTGCCAGCATCCCGGCTAGCGACCCGTTGGGAAATGAGCAGTTCTTC
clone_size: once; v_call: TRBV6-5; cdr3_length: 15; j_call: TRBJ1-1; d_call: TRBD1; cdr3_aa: CASSAWTGRGTEAFF; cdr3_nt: TGTGCCAGCAGTGCCTGGACAGGGAGAGGCACTGAAGCTTTCTTT
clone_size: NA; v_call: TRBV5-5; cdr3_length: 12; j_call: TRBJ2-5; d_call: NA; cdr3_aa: CASDPGVETQYF; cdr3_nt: TGTGCCAGCGATCCAGGGGTAGAGACCCAGTACTTC
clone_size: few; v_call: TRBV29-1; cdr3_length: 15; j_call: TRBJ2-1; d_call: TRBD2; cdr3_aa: CSVGIAGRSYNEQFF; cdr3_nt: TGCAGCGTTGGGATAGCGGGCAGGTCCTACAATGAGCAGTTCTTC
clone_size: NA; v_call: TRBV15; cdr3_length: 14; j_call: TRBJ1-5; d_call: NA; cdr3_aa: CATSRSGGTPPQHF; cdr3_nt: TGTGCCACCAGCAGAAGCGGAGGGACTCCGCCCCAGCATTTT
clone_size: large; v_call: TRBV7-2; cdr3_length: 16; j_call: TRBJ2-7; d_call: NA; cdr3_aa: CASSPPRGRPAYEQYF; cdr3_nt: TGTGCCAGCAGCCCCCCCAGGGGGAGGCCGGCCTACGAGCAGTACTTC
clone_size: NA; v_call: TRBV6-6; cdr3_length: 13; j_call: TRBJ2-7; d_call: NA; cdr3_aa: CATGGFVIHEQYF; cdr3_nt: TGTGCCACCGGGGGTTTTGTGATCCACGAGCAGTACTTC
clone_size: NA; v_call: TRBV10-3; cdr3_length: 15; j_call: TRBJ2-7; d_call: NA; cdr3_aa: CAISDSPSVTYEQYF; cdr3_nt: TGTGCCATCAGTGACTCCCCAAGCGTCACCTACGAGCAGTACTTC
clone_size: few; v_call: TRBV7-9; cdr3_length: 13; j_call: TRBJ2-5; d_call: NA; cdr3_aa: CASSFRGGETQYF; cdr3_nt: TGTGCCAGCAGCTTCAGGGGAGGGGAGACCCAGTACTTC
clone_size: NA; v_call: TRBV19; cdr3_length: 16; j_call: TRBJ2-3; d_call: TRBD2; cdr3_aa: CASSPQLARSTDTQYF; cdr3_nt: TGTGCCAGTAGTCCCCAACTAGCGCGAAGCACAGATACGCAGTATTTT
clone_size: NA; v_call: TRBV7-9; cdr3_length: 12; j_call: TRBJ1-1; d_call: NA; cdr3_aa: CASSKGYTEAFF; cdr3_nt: TGTGCCAGCAGCAAGGGGTACACTGAAGCTTTCTTT
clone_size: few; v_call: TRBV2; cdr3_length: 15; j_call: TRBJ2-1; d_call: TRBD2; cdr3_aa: CASSKLAGTYNEQFF; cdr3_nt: TGTGCCAGCAGTAAACTAGCGGGCACCTACAATGAGCAGTTCTTC
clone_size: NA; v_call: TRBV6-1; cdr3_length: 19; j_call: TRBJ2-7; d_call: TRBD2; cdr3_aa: CASSALKRGRREAPYEQYF; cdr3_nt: TGTGCCAGCAGTGCCCTTAAGAGAGGTCGGCGGGAGGCACCCTACGAGCAGTACTTC
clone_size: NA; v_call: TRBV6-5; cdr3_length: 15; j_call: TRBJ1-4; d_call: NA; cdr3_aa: CASSPRAGVQEKLFF; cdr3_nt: TGTGCCAGCAGTCCAAGGGCAGGGGTCCAGGAAAAACTGTTTTTT
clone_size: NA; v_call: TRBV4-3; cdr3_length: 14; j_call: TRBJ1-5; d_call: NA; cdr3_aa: CASSPGVSNQPQHF; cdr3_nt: TGCGCCAGCAGCCCAGGGGTTAGCAATCAGCCCCAGCATTTT
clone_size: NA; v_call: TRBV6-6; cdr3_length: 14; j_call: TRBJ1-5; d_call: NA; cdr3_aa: CASSPGVANQPQHF; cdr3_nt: TGTGCCAGCAGTCCAGGGGTGGCCAATCAGCCCCAGCATTTT
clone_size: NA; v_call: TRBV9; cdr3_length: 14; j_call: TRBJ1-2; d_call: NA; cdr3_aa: CASSLSTRNYGYTF; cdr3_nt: TGTGCCAGCAGCCTTAGCACACGAAACTATGGCTACACCTTC
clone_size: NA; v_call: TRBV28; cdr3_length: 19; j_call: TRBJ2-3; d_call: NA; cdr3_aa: CASSSLILGTRSSTDTQYF; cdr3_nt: TGTGCCAGCAGCTCTCTTATTCTCGGGACAAGATCTAGCACAGATACGCAGTATTTT
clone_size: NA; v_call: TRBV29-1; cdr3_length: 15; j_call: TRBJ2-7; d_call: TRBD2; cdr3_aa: CSVTGLAGASYEQYF; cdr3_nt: TGCAGCGTTACCGGACTAGCGGGAGCCTCCTACGAGCAGTACTTC
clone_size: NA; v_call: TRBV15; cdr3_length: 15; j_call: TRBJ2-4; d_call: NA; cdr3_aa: CATSTEQDRTNIQYF; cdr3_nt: TGTGCCACCAGCACAGAACAAGACAGGACAAACATTCAGTACTTC
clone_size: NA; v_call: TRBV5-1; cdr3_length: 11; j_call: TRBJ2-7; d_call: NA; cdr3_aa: CASSRGQEQYF; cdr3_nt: TGCGCCAGCAGTCGAGGCCAGGAGCAGTACTTC
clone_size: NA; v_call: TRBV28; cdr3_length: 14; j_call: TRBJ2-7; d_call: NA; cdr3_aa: CASSLGGRAYEQYF; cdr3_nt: TGTGCCAGCAGTTTAGGAGGTAGGGCCTACGAGCAGTACTTC
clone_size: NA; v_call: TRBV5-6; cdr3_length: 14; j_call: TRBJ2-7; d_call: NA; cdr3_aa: CASSIARVGYEQYF; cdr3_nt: TGTGCCAGCAGTATAGCGAGAGTTGGCTACGAGCAGTACTTC
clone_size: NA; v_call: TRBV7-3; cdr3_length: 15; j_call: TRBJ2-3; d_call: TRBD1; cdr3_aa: CASSPGTGSTDTQYF; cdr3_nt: TGTGCCAGCAGCCCCGGGACAGGGAGCACAGATACGCAGTATTTT
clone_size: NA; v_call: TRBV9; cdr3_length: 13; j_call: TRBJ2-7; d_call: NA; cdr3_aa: CASSPRVAGEQYF; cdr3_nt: TGTGCCAGCAGCCCTCGGGTTGCGGGGGAGCAGTACTTC
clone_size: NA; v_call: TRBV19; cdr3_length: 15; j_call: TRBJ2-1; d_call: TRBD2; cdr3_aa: CASSIDRAGVDEQFF; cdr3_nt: TGTGCCAGTAGTATAGACAGGGCGGGAGTGGACGAGCAGTTCTTC
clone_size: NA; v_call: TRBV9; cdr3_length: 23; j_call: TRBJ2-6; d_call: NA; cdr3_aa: CASSVIYGAPGLGLNSGANVLTF; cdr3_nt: TGTGCCAGCAGCGTCATATATGGGGCCCCTGGACTGGGACTCAACTCTGGGGCCAACGTCCTGACTTTC
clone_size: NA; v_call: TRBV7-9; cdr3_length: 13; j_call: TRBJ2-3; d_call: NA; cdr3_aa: CASSQGLSDTQYF; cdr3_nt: TGTGCCAGCAGCCAGGGCCTCTCGGATACGCAGTATTTT
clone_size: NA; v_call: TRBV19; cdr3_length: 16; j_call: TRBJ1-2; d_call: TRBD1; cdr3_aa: CASSTQDRGHLYGYTF; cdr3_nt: TGTGCCAGTAGTACCCAGGACAGGGGACACCTCTATGGCTACACCTTC
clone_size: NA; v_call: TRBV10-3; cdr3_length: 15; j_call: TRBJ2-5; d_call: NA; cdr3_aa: CAISESGGAGETQYF; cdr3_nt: TGTGCCATCAGTGAGTCGGGGGGAGCTGGAGAGACCCAGTACTTC
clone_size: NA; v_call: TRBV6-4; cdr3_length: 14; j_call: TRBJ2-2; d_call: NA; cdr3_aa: CASSDSSSTPELFF; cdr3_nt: TGTGCCAGCAGTGACTCGAGTAGCACCCCGGAGCTGTTTTTT
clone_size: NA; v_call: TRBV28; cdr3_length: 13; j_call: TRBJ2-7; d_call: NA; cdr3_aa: CASSLVEAHEQYF; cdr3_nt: TGTGCCAGCAGTTTAGTGGAGGCCCACGAGCAGTACTTC